These 5 T cell receptor beta chains originate from one sample sequenced in a study of blood T cell repertoires in COVID-19. Profiling relied on immunoSEQ multiplex PCR, and the TCRdb table lists in-frame clones only, not all of them. The sample has under 300,000 clones, more than 75% seen once; the top ten hold 0.99%. Sequences were obtained from peripheral blood. The receptors here all came from a woman aged 40 to 50 who had recovered from COVID-19.

The chain has TRBV24-1 and TRBJ1-1; D possibly corresponds to TRBD1 (5 bases). Per germline, CDR1 KGHDR and CDR2 SFDVKD. CDR3 length equals 15 residues. The ends were cut back, 4 bases at V and 1 base at J, with 12 bases in the middle. The CDR3 coding sequence is TGTGCCACCAGTGACCCCAGGGTGCCGAACACTGAAGCTTTCTTT. As protein: CATSDPRVPNTEAFF.

This clone was recorded a few times. The V call is TRBV10-1, the J call TRBJ1-5; 7 positions match TRBD1. The J segment lost 3 bases and the V segment lost 8 bases, leaving 10 bases of the junction unmatched. The CDR3 runs 15 residues. The germline V gene encodes CDR1 WNHNN and CDR2 SYGVQD (reference sequence). The CDR3 loop is CASPPRTGHNQPQHF. CDR3 nucleotide sequence: TGCGCCAGCCCCCCCCGGACAGGACACAATCAGCCCCAGCATTTT.

This chain uses TRBV10-1 with TRBJ1-5; D may be TRBD1 (5 bases). This CDR3 spans 16 amino acids. The V end was cut by 0 bases, the J end by 6 bases, with 15 bases between. Germline V gene data show CDR1 as WNHNN and CDR2 as SYGVQD (reference sequence). The CDR3 DNA is TGCGCCAGCAGTGAGTCGGGGCGCACCGTGCGTCAGCCCCAGCATTTT. It yields the protein CASSESGRTVRQPQHF.

This chain uses TRBV11-3 with TRBJ2-1; D is possibly TRBD2 (7 bases). This CDR3 region has 15 residues. Trimming shortened V by 5 bases and J by 6 bases, and 17 bases separated the two germline ends. The germline gives CDR1 SGHNT, CDR2 YENEEA. CDR3 loop: CASSAGGLSSNEQFF. DNA of the CDR3: TGTGCCAGCAGCGCCGGGGGGCTGAGCAGCAATGAGCAGTTCTTC.

The CDR3 spells CASSPPGTSGRPYEQYF. Written as DNA, the CDR3 is TGTGCCAGCTCACCCCCCGGCACTAGCGGGAGGCCCTACGAGCAGTACTTC. This sequence joins TRBV18 and TRBJ2-7, with 12 bases that match TRBD2. Per the germline V gene, CDR1 is KGHSH and CDR2 is LQKENI. With V trimmed by 3 bases and J by 2 bases, 8 bases remained unmatched. CDR3 size: 17 residues.